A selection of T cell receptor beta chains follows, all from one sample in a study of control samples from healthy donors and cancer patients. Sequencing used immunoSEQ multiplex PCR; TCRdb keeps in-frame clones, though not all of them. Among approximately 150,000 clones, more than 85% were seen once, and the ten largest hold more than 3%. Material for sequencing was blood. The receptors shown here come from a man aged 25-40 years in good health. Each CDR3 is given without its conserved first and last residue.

cdr3_aa: ASSRNYEQY; v_call: TRBV19; j_call: TRBJ2-7
cdr3_aa: ASSIDPGAAGSGNTIY; v_call: TRBV19; j_call: TRBJ1-3
cdr3_aa: ASSDSSYNEQF; v_call: TRBV6-4; j_call: TRBJ2-1
cdr3_aa: ASSFSGATSYEQY; v_call: TRBV6-5; j_call: TRBJ2-7
cdr3_aa: ASSLGTGGPDTQY; v_call: TRBV27; j_call: TRBJ2-3
cdr3_aa: ASSPPARSGNTIY; v_call: TRBV4-2; j_call: TRBJ1-3
cdr3_aa: ASKGDPWGQH; v_call: TRBV19; j_call: TRBJ1-5
cdr3_aa: ASTPRGAGGLYNEQF; v_call: TRBV28; j_call: TRBJ2-1
cdr3_aa: ASSLSPVAEAF; v_call: TRBV6-5; j_call: TRBJ1-1
cdr3_aa: ATAYGRSSYEQY; v_call: TRBV19; j_call: TRBJ2-7
cdr3_aa: ASSLNPLAGGKEQF; v_call: TRBV27; j_call: TRBJ2-1
cdr3_aa: ASRDRANTGELF; v_call: TRBV5-6; j_call: TRBJ2-2
cdr3_aa: ASSLATETQY; v_call: TRBV7-2; j_call: TRBJ2-5
cdr3_aa: ASSMDGTGQPQH; v_call: TRBV28; j_call: TRBJ1-5
cdr3_aa: ASSQERDTRNTEAF; v_call: TRBV3-1/TRBV3-2; j_call: TRBJ1-1
cdr3_aa: ATSSRDYYNEQF; v_call: TRBV15; j_call: TRBJ2-1
cdr3_aa: ASSLADRGMNTQY; v_call: TRBV7-9; j_call: TRBJ2-3
cdr3_aa: ASSLVDQPQH; v_call: TRBV7-9; j_call: TRBJ1-5
cdr3_aa: ASGVAGARTDTQY; v_call: TRBV6-5; j_call: TRBJ2-3
cdr3_aa: ASRRDRGNTEAF; v_call: TRBV6-5; j_call: TRBJ1-1
cdr3_aa: ASSQRGKATNTEAF; v_call: TRBV23-1; j_call: TRBJ1-1
cdr3_aa: ASRTWTGSSYNEQF; v_call: TRBV28; j_call: TRBJ2-1
cdr3_aa: ASSIGTGFNQPQH; v_call: TRBV19; j_call: TRBJ1-5
cdr3_aa: ASSYSGQSAEKLF; v_call: TRBV6-5; j_call: TRBJ1-4
cdr3_aa: ASSITRESEQF; v_call: TRBV19; j_call: TRBJ2-1
cdr3_aa: ASSKTGTGTYGYT; v_call: TRBV19; j_call: TRBJ1-2
cdr3_aa: ASSVQQGYYNEQF; v_call: TRBV7-6; j_call: TRBJ2-1
cdr3_aa: ASSHQTTSGVS; v_call: TRBV3-1/TRBV3-2; j_call: TRBJ2-7
cdr3_aa: ASSLAGGSTGELF; v_call: TRBV5-4; j_call: TRBJ2-2
cdr3_aa: ASSENNQPQH; v_call: TRBV7-9; j_call: TRBJ1-5
cdr3_aa: ASSMGGVPNEQF; v_call: TRBV27; j_call: TRBJ2-1
cdr3_aa: ASSIYGGQGGYYEQY; v_call: TRBV19; j_call: TRBJ2-7
cdr3_aa: ASSQDSRKLF; v_call: TRBV14; j_call: TRBJ1-4
cdr3_aa: ASSLAVVHEQF; v_call: TRBV7-9; j_call: TRBJ2-1
cdr3_aa: ASSRLAGGLDEQF; v_call: TRBV19; j_call: TRBJ2-1
cdr3_aa: ASGLGLSIGELF; v_call: TRBV12-5; j_call: TRBJ2-2
cdr3_aa: ASSLGELRMGGTEAF; v_call: TRBV5-6; j_call: TRBJ1-1
cdr3_aa: ASSERQGVLEGYT; v_call: TRBV6-1; j_call: TRBJ1-2
cdr3_aa: ASTSLRGGSYNEQF; v_call: TRBV28; j_call: TRBJ2-1
cdr3_aa: AWRAGSSEAF; v_call: TRBV30; j_call: TRBJ1-1
cdr3_aa: ASDLLVPGNEQF; v_call: TRBV12-5; j_call: TRBJ2-1
cdr3_aa: ASSEAWNSPLH; v_call: TRBV6-1; j_call: TRBJ1-6
cdr3_aa: ASSFQPLDNSPLH; v_call: TRBV5-4; j_call: TRBJ1-6
cdr3_aa: ASSSDLGGNTIY; v_call: TRBV6-2/TRBV6-3; j_call: TRBJ1-3
cdr3_aa: ASSQDSSPNYGYT; v_call: TRBV3-1/TRBV3-2; j_call: TRBJ1-2
cdr3_aa: AWSDRTGSIYGYT; v_call: TRBV30; j_call: TRBJ1-2
cdr3_aa: ASSPVGGGTDTQY; v_call: TRBV7-3; j_call: TRBJ2-3
cdr3_aa: ASSEVRRDEQY; v_call: TRBV6-1; j_call: TRBJ2-7
cdr3_aa: ASSLGPNYGYT; v_call: TRBV27; j_call: TRBJ1-2
cdr3_aa: ASSFYRGGGTEAF; v_call: TRBV28; j_call: TRBJ1-1
cdr3_aa: ASSSPTTVAGTNEQY; v_call: TRBV28; j_call: TRBJ2-7
cdr3_aa: ASSSGTSGNTDTQY; v_call: TRBV6-5; j_call: TRBJ2-3
cdr3_aa: ASSYGTLNTEAF; v_call: TRBV19; j_call: TRBJ1-1